The present TCR beta chain was sequenced within a study of blood T cells in healthy people across ages. The study's findings and limits: Estimates drawn from one million T cells were deemed to understate diversity.

The sample holds many counts of this clonotype. The antigen is not known. After removal of 3 bases from V and 2 bases from J, the junction contained 7 bases not matched to a gene. The CDR3 consists of 15 residues. In germline, CDR1 is MNHEY, CDR2 SMNVEV (reference sequence). It was with a sample-barcoded 5' primer and a J-beta primer mix that a second PCR of roughly 7 to 12 cycles was run. TCRdb fed the 5' RACE reads into MiXCR, producing one record per CDR3 protein. The sample comprises fewer than 2,000,000 distinct CDR3 sequences, about 35% of which are singletons, and about 10% rests with the top ten.

Sequences were obtained from blood. This sequence joins TRBV27 and TRBJ2-7; TRBD1 matches 7 bases. This receptor was identified in a woman under 40 in good health. DNA for the CDR3: TGTGCCAGCAGTTTCGCGACAGGGATGGCCTACGAGCAGTACTTC. Translating it yields CASSFATGMAYEQYF.